A selection of T cell receptor beta chains follows, all from one sample in a study of T-cell memory formation after mild COVID-19. Each CDR3 protein is one row after TCRdb ran MiXCR on the 5' RACE reads. This sample has fewer than 650,000 distinct CDR3 sequences; 20% to 25% occur once, and the top ten carry roughly 8.1%. Sequenced material: PBMCs or a T cell subset sorted from them (not recorded which). The receptors come from an adult woman who had mild COVID-19 (a few samples of this study predate the infection). Cell type and time point are not known. Each CDR3 is given with its conserved first and last residue. The order of the fields is clone size, CDR3 length, J gene, V gene, D gene, CDR3 protein, CDR3 DNA. The D gene is left open where the match is weak. Clone size is not always given. Where it is, it says once, few, many or a class for expanded clones.

clone_size: NA; cdr3_length: 12; j_call: TRBJ1-2; v_call: TRBV20-1; d_call: NA; cdr3_aa: CSAPGRDYGYTF; cdr3_nt: TGCAGTGCGCCAGGACGGGACTATGGCTACACCTTC
clone_size: NA; cdr3_length: 16; j_call: TRBJ2-3; v_call: TRBV7-6; d_call: NA; cdr3_aa: CASSLARGDSSDTQYF; cdr3_nt: TGTGCCAGCAGCTTAGCACGAGGGGACTCCTCAGATACGCAGTATTTT
clone_size: few; cdr3_length: 15; j_call: TRBJ1-1; v_call: TRBV29-1; d_call: TRBD1; cdr3_aa: CSARGWTGLNTEAFF; cdr3_nt: TGCAGCGCCCGGGGTTGGACAGGGCTGAACACTGAAGCTTTCTTT
clone_size: NA; cdr3_length: 15; j_call: TRBJ1-2; v_call: TRBV4-1; d_call: NA; cdr3_aa: CASSHAMTLNYGYTF; cdr3_nt: TGCGCCAGCAGCCACGCTATGACTCTAAACTATGGCTACACCTTC
clone_size: few; cdr3_length: 16; j_call: TRBJ2-5; v_call: TRBV5-4; d_call: TRBD2; cdr3_aa: CASSLGASGAQETQYF; cdr3_nt: TGTGCCAGCAGCTTGGGGGCTAGCGGGGCACAAGAGACCCAGTACTTC
clone_size: NA; cdr3_length: 16; j_call: TRBJ2-1; v_call: TRBV6-5; d_call: TRBD2; cdr3_aa: CASRRTREGRHNEQFF; cdr3_nt: TGTGCCAGCAGACGAACGCGGGAGGGCCGTCACAATGAGCAGTTCTTC
clone_size: NA; cdr3_length: 14; j_call: TRBJ2-1; v_call: TRBV20-1; d_call: TRBD2; cdr3_aa: CSASVAGAYNEQFF; cdr3_nt: TGCAGTGCTAGTGTTGCGGGAGCCTACAATGAGCAGTTCTTC
clone_size: few; cdr3_length: 13; j_call: TRBJ2-3; v_call: TRBV5-1; d_call: NA; cdr3_aa: CASSLEPQNTQYF; cdr3_nt: TGCGCCAGCAGCTTGGAGCCGCAAAATACGCAGTATTTT
clone_size: NA; cdr3_length: 16; j_call: TRBJ1-6; v_call: TRBV25-1; d_call: NA; cdr3_aa: CASSDPTYELAVPLHF; cdr3_nt: TGTGCCAGCAGTGATCCTACTTACGAACTGGCGGTACCCCTCCACTTT
clone_size: NA; cdr3_length: 16; j_call: TRBJ2-1; v_call: TRBV5-4; d_call: TRBD2; cdr3_aa: CASSTRTSGSYNEQFF; cdr3_nt: TGTGCCAGCAGCACCCGGACTAGCGGTTCGTACAATGAGCAGTTCTTC
clone_size: NA; cdr3_length: 19; j_call: TRBJ2-2; v_call: TRBV4-1; d_call: NA; cdr3_aa: CASSHLPLLGSGNTGELFF; cdr3_nt: TGCGCCAGCAGCCATTTGCCCCTTCTGGGTAGCGGGAACACCGGGGAGCTGTTTTTT
clone_size: NA; cdr3_length: 14; j_call: TRBJ2-6; v_call: TRBV30; d_call: NA; cdr3_aa: CAWSAYSGANVLTF; cdr3_nt: TGTGCCTGGAGCGCGTACTCTGGGGCCAACGTCCTGACTTTC
clone_size: NA; cdr3_length: 15; j_call: TRBJ1-1; v_call: TRBV4-1; d_call: NA; cdr3_aa: CASSHEYDGYTEAFF; cdr3_nt: TGCGCCAGCAGCCACGAATACGACGGTTACACTGAAGCTTTCTTT
clone_size: NA; cdr3_length: 14; j_call: TRBJ2-1; v_call: TRBV27; d_call: NA; cdr3_aa: CASSTWTEIHEQFF; cdr3_nt: TGTGCCAGCAGTACATGGACAGAAATACATGAGCAGTTCTTC
clone_size: few; cdr3_length: 16; j_call: TRBJ2-5; v_call: TRBV9; d_call: NA; cdr3_aa: CASSTGNRAVWETQYF; cdr3_nt: TGTGCCAGCAGCACAGGGAACAGGGCAGTATGGGAGACCCAGTACTTC
clone_size: NA; cdr3_length: 16; j_call: TRBJ2-5; v_call: TRBV11-2; d_call: NA; cdr3_aa: CASSLGQVPDQETQYF; cdr3_nt: TGTGCCAGCAGCTTAGGGCAGGTCCCAGACCAAGAGACCCAGTACTTC
clone_size: few; cdr3_length: 14; j_call: TRBJ2-5; v_call: TRBV9; d_call: TRBD2; cdr3_aa: CASSGSAGGETQYF; cdr3_nt: TGTGCCAGCAGCGGATCAGCGGGGGGAGAGACCCAGTACTTC
clone_size: few; cdr3_length: 12; j_call: TRBJ2-2; v_call: TRBV9; d_call: NA; cdr3_aa: CASSVDAGELFF; cdr3_nt: TGTGCCAGCAGCGTTGATGCCGGGGAGCTGTTTTTT
clone_size: NA; cdr3_length: 14; j_call: TRBJ2-7; v_call: TRBV6-1; d_call: TRBD1; cdr3_aa: CASSSPDRAGEQYF; cdr3_nt: TGTGCCAGCAGTTCCCCGGACAGGGCGGGGGAGCAGTACTTC
clone_size: few; cdr3_length: 12; j_call: TRBJ2-5; v_call: TRBV2; d_call: NA; cdr3_aa: CASSEGPAVQYF; cdr3_nt: TGTGCCAGCAGTGAGGGACCCGCGGTCCAGTACTTC
clone_size: NA; cdr3_length: 15; j_call: TRBJ2-1; v_call: TRBV24-1; d_call: NA; cdr3_aa: CATSDFGARADEQFF; cdr3_nt: TGTGCCACCAGTGATTTCGGGGCCCGAGCGGATGAGCAGTTCTTC
clone_size: NA; cdr3_length: 15; j_call: TRBJ2-7; v_call: TRBV6-5; d_call: NA; cdr3_aa: CASSPQGGRQYEQYF; cdr3_nt: TGTGCCAGCAGTCCTCAGGGGGGCCGACAGTACGAGCAGTACTTC
clone_size: many; cdr3_length: 14; j_call: TRBJ2-7; v_call: TRBV7-9; d_call: NA; cdr3_aa: CASSLAGARYEQYF; cdr3_nt: TGTGCCAGCAGCTTAGCGGGAGCCCGCTACGAGCAGTACTTC
clone_size: NA; cdr3_length: 12; j_call: TRBJ1-3; v_call: TRBV28; d_call: NA; cdr3_aa: CASRNSGNTIYF; cdr3_nt: TGTGCCAGCAGAAACTCTGGAAACACCATATATTTT
clone_size: NA; cdr3_length: 15; j_call: TRBJ1-3; v_call: TRBV27; d_call: NA; cdr3_aa: CASSLWGTPGNTIYF; cdr3_nt: TGTGCCAGCAGTTTATGGGGGACGCCTGGAAACACCATATATTTT
clone_size: NA; cdr3_length: 13; j_call: TRBJ1-1; v_call: TRBV5-6; d_call: NA; cdr3_aa: CASSPGTWAEAFF; cdr3_nt: TGTGCCAGCAGCCCGGGGACGTGGGCTGAAGCTTTCTTT
clone_size: few; cdr3_length: 14; j_call: TRBJ2-1; v_call: TRBV27; d_call: NA; cdr3_aa: CASSRRNSYNEQFF; cdr3_nt: TGTGCCAGCAGTAGACGGAACTCCTACAATGAGCAGTTCTTC
clone_size: few; cdr3_length: 16; j_call: TRBJ2-7; v_call: TRBV12-3/TRBV12-4; d_call: NA; cdr3_aa: CASSLGGSIYAYEQYF; cdr3_nt: TGTGCCAGCAGTTTAGGGGGGAGCATCTACGCCTACGAGCAGTACTTC
clone_size: few; cdr3_length: 10; j_call: TRBJ2-7; v_call: TRBV29-1; d_call: NA; cdr3_aa: CSTLGDEQYF; cdr3_nt: TGCAGCACCCTGGGGGACGAGCAGTACTTC
clone_size: many; cdr3_length: 16; j_call: TRBJ2-1; v_call: TRBV11-2; d_call: TRBD2; cdr3_aa: CASSLVTSGPRHEQFF; cdr3_nt: TGTGCCAGCAGCTTAGTCACTAGCGGCCCGAGGCATGAGCAGTTCTTC
clone_size: NA; cdr3_length: 12; j_call: TRBJ2-1; v_call: TRBV20-1; d_call: TRBD1; cdr3_aa: CSASDRGLEQFF; cdr3_nt: TGCAGTGCTAGCGACAGGGGGCTTGAGCAGTTCTTC
clone_size: NA; cdr3_length: 13; j_call: TRBJ1-2; v_call: TRBV12-3/TRBV12-4; d_call: NA; cdr3_aa: CASSSTGKSGYTF; cdr3_nt: TGTGCCAGCAGTTCCACAGGGAAATCAGGCTACACCTTC
clone_size: few; cdr3_length: 14; j_call: TRBJ2-7; v_call: TRBV4-1; d_call: NA; cdr3_aa: CASSQDQGGYEQYF; cdr3_nt: TGCGCCAGCAGCCAAGATCAGGGAGGCTACGAGCAGTACTTC
clone_size: few; cdr3_length: 14; j_call: TRBJ2-4; v_call: TRBV5-6; d_call: NA; cdr3_aa: CASSGRNQIWIQYF; cdr3_nt: TGTGCCAGCAGCGGCCGCAATCAGATATGGATTCAGTACTTC
clone_size: few; cdr3_length: 17; j_call: TRBJ1-4; v_call: TRBV24-1; d_call: NA; cdr3_aa: CATSDSRQTATNEKLFF; cdr3_nt: TGTGCCACCAGTGACTCCCGACAGACAGCAACTAATGAAAAACTGTTTTTT
clone_size: NA; cdr3_length: 17; j_call: TRBJ2-1; v_call: TRBV5-1; d_call: TRBD2; cdr3_aa: CASSLRPSGGALYEQFF; cdr3_nt: TGCGCCAGCAGCTTAAGACCTAGCGGGGGGGCTCTCTATGAGCAGTTCTTC
clone_size: few; cdr3_length: 14; j_call: TRBJ2-7; v_call: TRBV5-1; d_call: NA; cdr3_aa: CASSLGGRNYEQYF; cdr3_nt: TGCGCCAGCAGCTTGGGGGGACGCAATTACGAGCAGTACTTC
clone_size: few; cdr3_length: 15; j_call: TRBJ1-1; v_call: TRBV29-1; d_call: NA; cdr3_aa: CSVASLPGELTEAFF; cdr3_nt: TGCAGCGTTGCCTCCCTTCCAGGGGAACTGACTGAAGCTTTCTTT
clone_size: many; cdr3_length: 14; j_call: TRBJ1-1; v_call: TRBV5-1; d_call: TRBD1; cdr3_aa: CASSLTGGDTEAFF; cdr3_nt: TGCGCCAGCAGCTTGACAGGGGGGGACACTGAAGCTTTCTTT
clone_size: NA; cdr3_length: 15; j_call: TRBJ2-5; v_call: TRBV5-8; d_call: TRBD1; cdr3_aa: CASSSQGASAETQYF; cdr3_nt: TGTGCCAGCAGCTCACAGGGGGCTAGTGCGGAGACCCAGTACTTC
clone_size: NA; cdr3_length: 19; j_call: TRBJ2-6; v_call: TRBV4-2; d_call: NA; cdr3_aa: CASSQDVTAYSSGANVLTF; cdr3_nt: TGTGCCAGCAGCCAAGACGTGACCGCCTACTCCTCTGGGGCCAACGTCCTGACTTTC
clone_size: NA; cdr3_length: 12; j_call: TRBJ2-7; v_call: TRBV19; d_call: NA; cdr3_aa: CASSARPYEQYF; cdr3_nt: TGTGCCAGTAGTGCCCGCCCCTACGAGCAGTACTTC
clone_size: NA; cdr3_length: 16; j_call: TRBJ1-2; v_call: TRBV6-1; d_call: NA; cdr3_aa: CASTRTATLPVYGYTF; cdr3_nt: TGTGCCAGCACCAGGACGGCGACTCTACCCGTCTATGGCTACACCTTC
clone_size: NA; cdr3_length: 16; j_call: TRBJ1-5; v_call: TRBV7-9; d_call: NA; cdr3_aa: CASSLALADANQPQHF; cdr3_nt: TGTGCCAGCAGCTTAGCGCTGGCGGATGCCAATCAGCCCCAGCATTTT
clone_size: many; cdr3_length: 14; j_call: TRBJ2-1; v_call: TRBV20-1; d_call: NA; cdr3_aa: CSATAPVGYNEQFF; cdr3_nt: TGCAGTGCTACGGCCCCCGTGGGCTACAATGAGCAGTTCTTC
clone_size: many; cdr3_length: 13; j_call: TRBJ2-2; v_call: TRBV12-3/TRBV12-4; d_call: NA; cdr3_aa: CASSPQGAGELFF; cdr3_nt: TGTGCCAGCAGCCCACAAGGGGCCGGGGAGCTGTTTTTT
clone_size: NA; cdr3_length: 17; j_call: TRBJ1-1; v_call: TRBV11-2; d_call: TRBD1; cdr3_aa: CASRPSYRGRLNTEAFF; cdr3_nt: TGTGCCAGCAGACCCTCGTACAGGGGGCGTTTGAACACTGAAGCTTTCTTT
clone_size: NA; cdr3_length: 15; j_call: TRBJ2-7; v_call: TRBV3-1; d_call: TRBD1; cdr3_aa: CASSHLGQGIYEQYF; cdr3_nt: TGTGCCAGCAGCCACTTAGGACAGGGGATCTACGAGCAGTACTTC
clone_size: NA; cdr3_length: 14; j_call: TRBJ2-3; v_call: TRBV6-2/TRBV6-3; d_call: NA; cdr3_aa: CASSYSGGADTQYF; cdr3_nt: TGTGCCAGCAGTTACTCAGGCGGGGCGGATACGCAGTATTTT
clone_size: NA; cdr3_length: 14; j_call: TRBJ1-6; v_call: TRBV25-1; d_call: NA; cdr3_aa: CASSENGMGGPLHF; cdr3_nt: TGTGCCAGCAGTGAAAATGGGATGGGGGGACCCCTCCACTTT
clone_size: few; cdr3_length: 14; j_call: TRBJ2-2; v_call: TRBV7-6; d_call: NA; cdr3_aa: CASSPQINTGELFF; cdr3_nt: TGTGCCAGCAGCCCTCAAATTAACACCGGGGAGCTGTTTTTT